This T cell receptor (beta chain) is from a study of response to subunit inactivated influenza vaccine (dated 2018 in TCRdb). For the wider study: Deep quantitative T cell receptor repertoire profiling was used in the study to track responses to a trivalent subunit inactivated influenza vaccine.

Preparation of the library involved RT-PCR. Sequencing instrument: Illumina HiSeq 2500. TCRdb reran the public reads through fastp at Q25 and MiXCR, keeping productive beta chains. Merged by CDR3 protein, the rows form single entries marked with the most common genes and DNA. The sample records some 480,000 distinct CDR3 sequences, 10% to 11% of which are singletons. Approximately 12% of the sample is in the top ten clones. This clonotype was counted only a few times. Its antigen has not been determined. No clone much larger than this one lies a single base away; base qualities are absent. The paper's findings and limits, for the study overall: According to the authors, only a limited number of new T cells may be recruited by each seasonal influenza vaccination.

Compared with germline, V lacks 5 bases and J lacks 7 bases; bases without a gene match: 4. Including the terminal cysteine and phenylalanine, the CDR3 comprises 13 residues. Only the CDR3 region is kept as DNA, spanning 39 bases read in frame from base 1. The label giving this sample's time point can be read as: around 47 days after influenza vaccine administration. Recombination connected TRBV12-3 or TRBV12-4 to TRBJ1-2, and TRBD1 matches 10 of the central bases. This clonotype originated in a man aged 45-65 years who received an inactivated influenza vaccine. Donor details come from another sample of the same person, matched by shared clones. Source: PBMCs from blood, taken about 6 weeks after vaccination. The nucleotides are TGTGCCAGCAGTCGTCGGGACAGGGGTGGCTACACCTTC. Its coded protein is CASSRRDRGGYTF.